The 9 T cell receptor beta chains presented below share a single source sample, sequenced in a study of blood T cell repertoires in COVID-19. Assay used: immunoSEQ multiplex PCR; TCRdb lists only in-frame clones, some missing. The repertoire holds nearly 200,000 clones, about 86% seen once, with roughly 6.9% in the top ten. The sequencing input was PBMCs or T cells enriched from blood (not recorded which). These receptor sequences come from a man aged 35 to 55 who had recovered from COVID-19.

This clone has only one observation. The chain has TRBV5-6 and TRBJ1-6; D is undetermined. Trimming took off 4 bases at V and 8 bases at J, with 19 bases between the two ends. Germline CDR1 and CDR2: SGHDT and YYEEEE. This CDR3 has 16 amino acids. CDR3 residues: CASSSRLSGDDSPLHF. The CDR3 DNA reads as TGTGCCAGCAGCAGTCGTCTCTCCGGTGATGATTCACCCCTCCACTTT. Full variable domain (rest looked up from reference TRBV5-6 and TRBJ1-6): DAGVTQSPTHLIKTRGQQVTLRCSPKSGHDTVSWYQQALGQGPQFIFQYYEEEERQRGNFPDRFSGHQFPNYSSELNVNALLLGDSALYLCASSSRLSGDDSPLHFGNGTRLTVT.

V is TRBV7-9 and J is TRBJ2-1; D gene uncertain. This CDR3 spans 14 amino acids. Trimming left V 5 bases short and J 0 bases short, with 8 bases between. Germline-derived CDR1 and CDR2 are SEHNR and FQNEAQ (reference sequence). The CDR3 DNA reads as TGTGCCAGCAGCCGAAACAGCTCCTACAATGAGCAGTTCTTC. This encodes CASSRNSSYNEQFF.

This sequence joins TRBV29-1 and TRBJ2-1; 11 bases are shared with TRBD2. Germline values: CDR1 SQVTM, CDR2 ANQGSEA. V trimming: 3 bases; J trimming: 8 bases; junction bases outside the gene matches: 12. This CDR3 spans 16 amino acids. CDR3 sequence: CSVDGVVAGGYDEQFF. The CDR3 DNA reads as TGCAGCGTTGATGGGGTTGTAGCGGGGGGGTATGATGAGCAGTTCTTC.

This chain links TRBV27 with TRBJ2-5; D is perhaps TRBD1 (6 bases). Germline loops: CDR1 MNHEY, CDR2 SMNVEV (reference sequence). This CDR3 has 14 amino acids. Deletions cut 1 base from V and 2 bases from J, with 8 bases between. In nucleotides, the CDR3 is TGTGCCAGCAGTTTATACAGGGCTCAAGAGACCCAGTACTTC. Translated: CASSLYRAQETQYF.

V gene TRBV5-1 combines with J gene TRBJ1-1; D call uncertain. The V end lost 0 bases, the J end lost 1 base, and 10 bases lay between the germline ends. The CDR3 has 15 amino acids. Germline V gene sequence: CDR1 SGHRS, CDR2 YFSETQ. Written as DNA, the CDR3 is TGCGCCAGCAGCTTGGGGTCGCGGGGGAACACTGAAGCTTTCTTT. Encoded protein: CASSLGSRGNTEAFF.

CDR3 DNA: TGTGCCTGGAGTCGACGGGACAGGGGGGATCAGCCCCAGCATTTT. It specifies CAWSRRDRGDQPQHF. V is TRBV30 and J is TRBJ1-5, with TRBD1 identical over 11 bases. The CDR3 has 15 residues. Germline-derived CDR1 and CDR2 are GTSNPN and SVGIG (reference sequence). Trimming cost V 2 bases and J 5 bases; bases outside gene matches: 5.

This chain joins TRBV5-6 and TRBJ1-6; D is unclear. The V gene lost 2 bases and the J gene lost 7 bases, with 10 bases spanning the gap. Per the germline V gene, CDR1 is SGHDT and CDR2 is YYEEEE. The CDR3 runs to 14 residues. Here the CDR3 DNA reads TGTGCCAGCAGCTTTGGGAGTGAGAATTCACCCCTCCACTTT. Translated, it gives CASSFGSENSPLHF. The whole variable domain, remainder taken from reference TRBV5-6 and TRBJ1-6, is DAGVTQSPTHLIKTRGQQVTLRCSPKSGHDTVSWYQQALGQGPQFIFQYYEEEERQRGNFPDRFSGHQFPNYSSELNVNALLLGDSALYLCASSFGSENSPLHFGNGTRLTVT.

This chain links TRBV4-2 with TRBJ1-2, with D perhaps TRBD1 (6 bases). The germline CDR1 and CDR2 sequences are LGHNA and YNFKEQ. Trimming shortened V by 2 bases and J by 1 base, and 14 bases separated the two germline ends. There are 16 residues in the CDR3. CDR3 protein: CASSQKAGALNYGYTF. Here the CDR3 DNA reads TGTGCCAGCAGCCAAAAGGCAGGGGCGCTTAACTATGGCTACACCTTC.

The chain has TRBV29-1 and TRBJ2-5; D perhaps matches TRBD2 (5 bases). CDR1 and CDR2 (germline): SQVTM, ANQGSEA. The CDR3 runs 12 residues. Trimming removed 6 bases from V and 7 bases from J, with 15 bases in between. The CDR3 DNA sequence: TGCAGCGTCGACACTAGGCCGGGGACCCAGTACTTC. Protein sequence: CSVDTRPGTQYF.